These 15 T cell receptor beta chains originate from one sample sequenced in a study of blood T cell repertoires in COVID-19. The assay was immunoSEQ multiplex PCR, and TCRdb's table has in-frame clones only and misses some. The repertoire has about 10,000 clones, approximately 78% of them found once; the top ten carry 24%. Material for sequencing was peripheral blood. The receptors derive from a man between 60 and 70 years old with active COVID-19.

The CDR3 is CASSERNTEAFF. The CDR3 DNA sequence: TGTGCCAGCAGTGAGCGGAACACTGAAGCTTTCTTT. The chain employs TRBV6-1 and TRBJ1-1; no clear D. V shed 3 bases and J shed 1 base, with 3 bases lying between them. The CDR3 has 12 amino acids. CDR1 and CDR2 from the germline V gene are MNHNS and SASEGT.

The chain carries TRBV7-9 and TRBJ1-2, with 7 bases aligning to TRBD1. Germline-derived CDR1 and CDR2 are SEHNR and FQNEAQ (reference sequence). This CDR3 comprises 14 residues. J lost 8 bases, V lost 3 bases, and 9 bases had no gene match. The CDR3 DNA is TGTGCCAGCAGCTTCGGGGGAACAGGGGAAGGCTACACCTTC. Translation: CASSFGGTGEGYTF.

This chain joins TRBV7-8 and TRBJ2-2, with a tentative D call TRBD1 (6 bases). The ends were cut back, 5 bases at V and 5 bases at J, with 15 bases in the middle. Germline V lookup: CDR1 SGHVS, CDR2 FQNEAQ. The CDR3 consists of 15 residues. CDR3 DNA: TGTGCCAGCAGCCTGGCAACAGGGTATACCGGGGAGCTGTTTTTT. Protein sequence: CASSLATGYTGELFF.

In this sample, this clone turned up a few times. The CDR3 spells CASSQAWGDLYNEQFF. The CDR3 nucleotides read TGTGCCAGCAGCCAAGCGTGGGGGGATCTCTACAATGAGCAGTTCTTC. The chain is built from TRBV4-2 and TRBJ2-1, with D maybe TRBD2 (6 bases). The CDR3 is made up of 16 amino acids. Germline loops: CDR1 LGHNA, CDR2 YNFKEQ. V lost 1 base and J 3 bases, leaving 13 bases between the germline ends.

This clone is hyperexpanded within its sample. The chain combines TRBV4-2 with TRBJ2-1, with 7 bases lining up with TRBD2. The V and J ends lost 1 base and 1 base, in that order; junction bases with no gene match: 1. Germline V gene sequence: CDR1 LGHNA, CDR2 YNFKEQ. The CDR3 spans 15 residues. The CDR3 DNA sequence: TGTGCCAGCAGCCAAGTCGGGGGGTCCTACAATGAGCAGTTCTTC. Translated: CASSQVGGSYNEQFF.

The gene calls are TRBV19 and TRBJ1-5; D is uncertain. There are 12 residues in the CDR3. The V end was cut by 8 bases, the J end by 2 bases, with 7 bases between. Per the germline V gene, CDR1 is LNHDA and CDR2 is SQIVND (reference sequence). The CDR3 bases are TGTGCCAGTTTCGGTGGCAATCAGCCCCAGCATTTT. Its protein product is CASFGGNQPQHF.

V usage is TRBV7-9 and J usage is TRBJ2-7; tentative D call: TRBD2 (6 bases). From germline, CDR1 is SEHNR and CDR2 FQNEAQ (reference sequence). There are 15 residues in the CDR3. With 5 bases removed from V and 3 bases from J, the gap between germline ends came to 17 bases. CDR3 bases: TGTGCCAGCAGCGCGGGGCAGGGCAGGGTCTACGAGCAGTACTTC. Residues: CASSAGQGRVYEQYF. The entire variable domain, with the rest obtained from reference TRBV7-9 and TRBJ2-7, is as follows: DTGVSQNPRHKITKRGQNVTFRCDPISEHNRLYWYRQTLGQGPEFLTYFQNEAQLEKSRLLSDRFSAERPKGSFSTLEIQRTEQGDSAMYLCASSAGQGRVYEQYFGPGTRLTVT.

The rearrangement joins TRBV24-1 to TRBJ2-3, with TRBD2 matching over 8 bases. Germline V lookup: CDR1 KGHDR, CDR2 SFDVKD. The junction had 9 bases not matched to a gene; V was cut back by 3 bases and J by 2 bases. This CDR3 is built from 17 residues. CDR3 region: CATSDTPGLGVTDTQYF. In DNA, the CDR3 is TGTGCCACCAGTGATACTCCGGGACTAGGCGTCACAGATACGCAGTATTTT.

The chain combines TRBV5-1 with TRBJ2-5; TRBD2 matches at 7 bases. The CDR3 totals 14 residues. J gave up 7 bases and V 4 bases, and 10 bases lay outside the gene matches. Per the germline V gene, CDR1 is SGHRS and CDR2 is YFSETQ. In nucleotides, the CDR3 is TGCGCCAGCAGCCCGGGACTAACCCGGGGGACCCAGTACTTC. The encoded protein is CASSPGLTRGTQYF. Looking up the rest from reference TRBV5-1 and TRBJ2-5 gives the full variable domain: KAGVTQTPRYLIKTRGQQVTLSCSPISGHRSVSWYQQTPGQGLQFLFEYFSETQRNKGNFPGRFSGRQFSNSRSEMNVSTLELGDSALYLCASSPGLTRGTQYFGPGTRLLVL.

V gene TRBV6-1 combines with J gene TRBJ2-3, with D tentatively TRBD2 (5 bases). The germline V gene encodes CDR1 MNHNS and CDR2 SASEGT. The CDR3 is made up of 18 amino acids. Trimming removed 1 base at V and 1 base at J, with 18 bases between. The CDR3 region has the DNA TGTGCCAGCAGTGAAGTGGCAACGGTCAGCGGAGGCACAGATACGCAGTATTTT. Translation: CASSEVATVSGGTDTQYF.

In its sample, this clone ranks as medium-sized. The chain uses TRBV10-3 and TRBJ1-5; D gene ambiguous. Trimming removed 1 base from V and 0 bases from J, with 7 bases in between. CDR1 is ENHRY and CDR2 is SYGVKD in the germline V gene. The length of the CDR3 is 15 residues. The CDR3 spells CAISEWWASNQPQHF. The CDR3 nucleotides read TGTGCCATCAGTGAGTGGTGGGCTAGCAATCAGCCCCAGCATTTT.

The V and J genes are TRBV12-2 and TRBJ1-3; no check of the table's D call, TRBD1, against the DNA was made. TRBV12-2 is reported as a pseudogene. The CDR3 length is 15 residues. CDR3 nucleotides: TGTGCAAGTCGCCCCAGAGACAGGGTGGGAAACACCATATATTTT. It encodes CASRPRDRVGNTIYF.

CDR3 sequence reads: CASSLQGGNQETQYF. The CDR3 region has the DNA TGTGCCAGCAGCCTACAGGGGGGCAATCAAGAGACCCAGTACTTC. V usage is TRBV7-2 and J usage is TRBJ2-5, with TRBD1 identical over 8 bases. CDR1 and CDR2 (germline): SGHTA, FQGNSA. With 5 bases clipped from V and 2 bases from J, the junction kept 7 bases outside the gene matches. This CDR3 spans 15 amino acids.

This chain uses TRBV6-6 with TRBJ2-7; perhaps TRBD2 as D (5 bases). CDR3 length: 14 amino acids. Germline loops: CDR1 MNHNY, CDR2 SVGAGI (reference sequence). The V end was cut by 3 bases, the J end by 2 bases, with 11 bases between. CDR3 residues: CASSYGSAPYEQYF. In DNA form, the CDR3 reads TGTGCCAGCAGTTATGGGAGTGCTCCCTACGAGCAGTACTTC.

The genes are TRBV19 and TRBJ2-2; 7 bases line up with TRBD1. Germline values: CDR1 LNHDA, CDR2 SQIVND (reference sequence). CDR3 size: 15 residues. V was clipped by 6 bases and J by 2 bases; unmatched bases: 6. The CDR3 DNA is TGTGCCAGTAGCAACAGGGGAATTAACACCGGGGAGCTGTTTTTT. Encoded protein: CASSNRGINTGELFF.